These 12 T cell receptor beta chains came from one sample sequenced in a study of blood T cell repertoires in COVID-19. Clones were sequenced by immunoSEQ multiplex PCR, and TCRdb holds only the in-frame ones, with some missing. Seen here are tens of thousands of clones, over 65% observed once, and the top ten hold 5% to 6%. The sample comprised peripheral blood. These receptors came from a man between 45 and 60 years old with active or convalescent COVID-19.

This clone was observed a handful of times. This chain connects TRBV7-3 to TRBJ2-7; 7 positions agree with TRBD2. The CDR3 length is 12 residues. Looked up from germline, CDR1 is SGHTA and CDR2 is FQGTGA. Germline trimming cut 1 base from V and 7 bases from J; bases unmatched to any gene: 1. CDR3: CASSLSGGEQYF. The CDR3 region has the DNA TGTGCCAGCAGCTTAAGCGGGGGAGAGCAGTACTTC.

The CDR3 sequence is CASSYAGGQGWNGYTF. The CDR3 DNA reads TGTGCCAGCAGTTACGCTGGCGGACAGGGGTGGAATGGCTACACCTTC. This chain joins TRBV6-2 or TRBV6-3 and TRBJ1-2; 9 bases match TRBD1. This CDR3 contains 16 residues. CDR1 and CDR2 from the germline V gene are MNHEY and SVGEGT. With 2 bases clipped from V and 6 bases from J, the junction kept 10 bases outside the gene matches.

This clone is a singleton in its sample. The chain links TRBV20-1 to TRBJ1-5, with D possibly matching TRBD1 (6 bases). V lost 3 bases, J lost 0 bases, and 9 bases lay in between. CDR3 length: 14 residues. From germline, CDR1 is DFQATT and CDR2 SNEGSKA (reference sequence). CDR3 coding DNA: TGCAGTGCTAGTGCAGGGGATAGCAATCAGCCCCAGCATTTT. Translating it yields CSASAGDSNQPQHF.

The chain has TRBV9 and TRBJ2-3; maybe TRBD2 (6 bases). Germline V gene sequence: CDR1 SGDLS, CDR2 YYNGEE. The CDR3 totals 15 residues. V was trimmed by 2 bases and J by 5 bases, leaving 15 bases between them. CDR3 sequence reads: CASSVLGGREDTQYF. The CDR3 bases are TGTGCCAGCAGCGTCCTCGGGGGACGGGAAGATACGCAGTATTTT.

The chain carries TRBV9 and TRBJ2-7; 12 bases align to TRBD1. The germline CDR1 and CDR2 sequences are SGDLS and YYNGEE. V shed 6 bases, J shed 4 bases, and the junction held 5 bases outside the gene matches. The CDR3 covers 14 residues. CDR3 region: CASNGGQGAYEQYF. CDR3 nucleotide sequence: TGTGCCAGCAACGGGGGACAGGGGGCTTACGAGCAGTACTTC.

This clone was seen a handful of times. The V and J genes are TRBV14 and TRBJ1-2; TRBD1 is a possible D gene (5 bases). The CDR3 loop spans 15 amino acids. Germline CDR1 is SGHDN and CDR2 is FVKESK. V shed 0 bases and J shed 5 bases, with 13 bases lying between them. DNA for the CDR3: TGTGCCAGCAGCCAAGAGGCAGGGCGGGGGTATGGCTACACCTTC. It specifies CASSQEAGRGYGYTF.

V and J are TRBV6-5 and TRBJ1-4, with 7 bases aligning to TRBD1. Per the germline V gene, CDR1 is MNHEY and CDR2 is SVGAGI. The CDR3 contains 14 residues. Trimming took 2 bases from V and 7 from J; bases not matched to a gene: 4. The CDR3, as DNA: TGTGCCAGCAGTTACAGGGGGCGAAGTGAAAAACTGTTTTTT. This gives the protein CASSYRGRSEKLFF.

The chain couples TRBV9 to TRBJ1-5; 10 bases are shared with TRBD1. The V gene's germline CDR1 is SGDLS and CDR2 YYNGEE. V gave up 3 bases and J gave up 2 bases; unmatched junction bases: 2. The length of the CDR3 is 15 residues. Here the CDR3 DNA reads TGTGCCAGCAGCGCCGGGACAGGGGGCAATCAGCCCCAGCATTTT. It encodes CASSAGTGGNQPQHF.

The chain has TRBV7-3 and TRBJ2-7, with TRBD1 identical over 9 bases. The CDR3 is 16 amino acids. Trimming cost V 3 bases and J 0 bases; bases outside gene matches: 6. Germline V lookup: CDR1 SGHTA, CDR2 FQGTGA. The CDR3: CASSLGQGGNSYEQYF. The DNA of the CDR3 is TGTGCCAGCAGCTTGGGACAGGGCGGAAACTCCTACGAGCAGTACTTC. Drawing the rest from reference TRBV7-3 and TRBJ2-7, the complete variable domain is GAGVSQTPSNKVTEKGKYVELRCDPISGHTALYWYRQSLGQGPEFLIYFQGTGAADDSGLPNDRFFAVRPEGSVSTLKIQRTERGDSAVYLCASSLGQGGNSYEQYFGPGTRLTVT.

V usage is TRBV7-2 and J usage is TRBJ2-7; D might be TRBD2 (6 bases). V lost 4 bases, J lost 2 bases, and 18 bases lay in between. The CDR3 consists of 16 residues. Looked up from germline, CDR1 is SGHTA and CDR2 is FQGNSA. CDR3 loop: CASSSTLRGSPYEQYF. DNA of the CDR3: TGTGCCAGCAGCTCCACGCTCCGGGGGTCCCCCTACGAGCAGTACTTC. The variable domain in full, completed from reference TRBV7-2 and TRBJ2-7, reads GAGVSQSPSNKVTEKGKDVELRCDPISGHTALYWYRQSLGQGLEFLIYFQGNSAPDKSGLPSDRFSAERTGGSVSTLTIQRTQQEDSAVYLCASSSTLRGSPYEQYFGPGTRLTVT.

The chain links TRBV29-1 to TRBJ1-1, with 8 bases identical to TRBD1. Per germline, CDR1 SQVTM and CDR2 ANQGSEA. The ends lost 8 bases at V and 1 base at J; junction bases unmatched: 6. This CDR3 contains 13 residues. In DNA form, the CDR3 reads TGCAGCTCCCGGACAGGGACGAACACTGAAGCTTTCTTT. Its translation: CSSRTGTNTEAFF. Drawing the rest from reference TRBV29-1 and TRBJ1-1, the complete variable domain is SAVISQKPSRDICQRGTSLTIQCQVDSQVTMMFWYRQQPGQSLTLIATANQGSEATYESGFVIDKFPISRPNLTFSTLTVSNMSPEDSSIYLCSSRTGTNTEAFFGQGTRLTVV.

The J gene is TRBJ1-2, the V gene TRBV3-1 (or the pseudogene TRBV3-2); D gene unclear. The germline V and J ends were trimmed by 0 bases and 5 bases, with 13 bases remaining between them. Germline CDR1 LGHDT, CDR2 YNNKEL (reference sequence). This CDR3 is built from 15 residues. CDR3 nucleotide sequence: TGTGCCAGCAGCCAAGACTGGCAGGCGAGATATGGCTACACCTTC. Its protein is CASSQDWQARYGYTF.